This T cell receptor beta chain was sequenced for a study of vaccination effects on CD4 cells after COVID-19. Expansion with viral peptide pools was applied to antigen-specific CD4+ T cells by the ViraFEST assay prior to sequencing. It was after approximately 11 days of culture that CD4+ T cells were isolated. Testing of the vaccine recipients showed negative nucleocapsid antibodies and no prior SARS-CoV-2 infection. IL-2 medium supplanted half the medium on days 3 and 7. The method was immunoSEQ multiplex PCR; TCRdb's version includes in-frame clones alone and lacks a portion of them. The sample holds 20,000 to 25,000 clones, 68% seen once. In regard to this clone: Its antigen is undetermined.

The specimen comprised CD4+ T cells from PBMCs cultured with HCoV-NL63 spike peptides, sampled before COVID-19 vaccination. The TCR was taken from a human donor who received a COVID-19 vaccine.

CDR3 sequence (DNA): TGTGCCAGCAGTTACTCGAGCACAAAAGAGACCCAGTACTTC. Translating it yields CASSYSSTKETQYF. The chain employs TRBV6-5 and TRBJ2-5; D gene uncertain. The CDR3 runs to 14 residues. V lost 0 bases and J 3 bases, leaving 8 bases between the germline ends. From germline, CDR1 is MNHEY and CDR2 SVGAGI.